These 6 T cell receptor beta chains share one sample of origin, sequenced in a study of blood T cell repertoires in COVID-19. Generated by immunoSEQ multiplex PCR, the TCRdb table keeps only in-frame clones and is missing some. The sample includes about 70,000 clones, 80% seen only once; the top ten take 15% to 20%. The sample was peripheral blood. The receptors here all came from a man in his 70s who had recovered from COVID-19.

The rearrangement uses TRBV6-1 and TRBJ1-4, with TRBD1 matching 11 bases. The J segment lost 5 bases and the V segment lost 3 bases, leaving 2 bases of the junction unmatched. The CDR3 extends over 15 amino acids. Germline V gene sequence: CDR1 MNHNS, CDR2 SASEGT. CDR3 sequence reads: CASSDGQGANEKLFF. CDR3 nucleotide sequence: TGTGCCAGCAGTGACGGACAGGGGGCGAATGAAAAACTGTTTTTT.

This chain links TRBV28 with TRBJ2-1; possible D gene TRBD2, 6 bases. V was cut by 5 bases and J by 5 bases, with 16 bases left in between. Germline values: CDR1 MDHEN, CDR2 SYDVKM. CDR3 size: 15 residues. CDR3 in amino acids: CASSPRRERNNEQFF. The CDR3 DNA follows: TGTGCCAGCAGTCCAAGACGGGAGAGAAACAATGAGCAGTTCTTC.

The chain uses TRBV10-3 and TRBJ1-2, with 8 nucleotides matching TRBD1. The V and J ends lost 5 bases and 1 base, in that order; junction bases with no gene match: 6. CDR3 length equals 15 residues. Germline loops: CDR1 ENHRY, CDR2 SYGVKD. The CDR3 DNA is TGTGCCATCAGTCCCGGGACAGGAGATAACTATGGCTACACCTTC. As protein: CAISPGTGDNYGYTF.

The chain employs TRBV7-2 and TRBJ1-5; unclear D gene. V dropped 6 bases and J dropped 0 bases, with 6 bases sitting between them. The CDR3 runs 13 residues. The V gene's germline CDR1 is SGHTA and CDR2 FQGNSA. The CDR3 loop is CASSPSSNQPQHF. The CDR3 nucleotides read TGTGCCAGCAGTCCCAGTAGCAATCAGCCCCAGCATTTT. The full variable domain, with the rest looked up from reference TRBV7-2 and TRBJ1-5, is GAGVSQSPSNKVTEKGKDVELRCDPISGHTALYWYRQSLGQGLEFLIYFQGNSAPDKSGLPSDRFSAERTGGSVSTLTIQRTQQEDSAVYLCASSPSSNQPQHFGDGTRLSIL.

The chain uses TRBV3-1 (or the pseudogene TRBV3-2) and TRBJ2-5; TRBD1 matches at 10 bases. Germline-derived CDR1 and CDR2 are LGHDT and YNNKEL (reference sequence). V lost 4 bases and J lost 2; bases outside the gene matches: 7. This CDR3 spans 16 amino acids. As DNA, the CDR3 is TGTGCCAGCAGCCGCCGTGGGACAGGGGCACAAGAGACCCAGTACTTC. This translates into CASSRRGTGAQETQYF.

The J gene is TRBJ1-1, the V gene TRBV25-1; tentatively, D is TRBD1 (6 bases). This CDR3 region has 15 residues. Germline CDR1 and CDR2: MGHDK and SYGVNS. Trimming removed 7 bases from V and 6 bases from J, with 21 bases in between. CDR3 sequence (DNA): TGTGCCAGCACCGCCGACTCACAGGGAAGGGCTGAAGCTTTCTTT. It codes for CASTADSQGRAEAFF.